These 24 T cell receptor beta chains share one sample of origin, sequenced in a study of cytomegalovirus exposure and HLA in healthy donors. PCR employed 60 Vbeta and 13 Jbeta primers. The data were produced by immunoSEQ multiplex PCR, yet TCRdb's version contains in-frame clones alone and is incomplete. The repertoire includes some 160,000 clones, about 75% of them detected once, and approximately 4.2% sits in the top ten. Source material: PBMCs. The receptor set was obtained from a man aged 55 to 70 in good health and CMV-seronegative.

This clone turned up a few times. The chain links TRBV10-2 to TRBJ2-3, with 8 nucleotides matching TRBD1. Germline trimming cut 2 bases from V and 4 bases from J; bases unmatched to any gene: 5. Germline values: CDR1 WSHSY, CDR2 SAAADI. This CDR3 comprises 15 residues. This chain's CDR3 is CASSENRGLSDTQYF. The CDR3, as DNA: TGCGCCAGCAGTGAGAACAGGGGGTTATCAGATACGCAGTATTTT.

A few counts support this clone. The chain couples TRBV10-3 to TRBJ2-2; tentatively, D is TRBD2 (8 bases). V lost 4 bases to trimming and J lost 3 bases, with 18 bases between them. The CDR3 contains 17 residues. The V gene's germline CDR1 is ENHRY and CDR2 SYGVKD. CDR3 coding DNA: TGTGCCATCAGTGCCATCCGGGAGGGGGCCGACACCGGGGAGCTGTTTTTT. This encodes CAISAIREGADTGELFF.

This chain links TRBV5-1 with TRBJ2-2, with D perhaps TRBD2 (7 bases). Looked up from germline, CDR1 is SGHRS and CDR2 is YFSETQ. Trimming shortened V by 1 base and J by 4 bases, and 14 bases separated the two germline ends. The CDR3 extends over 16 amino acids. The chain's CDR3 is CASSLFQGRGTGELFF. CDR3 bases: TGCGCCAGCAGCTTGTTCCAGGGGAGGGGCACCGGGGAGCTGTTTTTT.

V usage is TRBV29-1 and J usage is TRBJ1-1, with 7 bases aligning to TRBD1. Per the germline V gene, CDR1 is SQVTM and CDR2 is ANQGSEA. CDR3 length: 13 residues. With 6 bases clipped from V and 5 bases from J, the junction kept 9 bases outside the gene matches. In DNA form, the CDR3 reads TGCAGCGTAGTCCGAAACAGGGGTACTGAAGCTTTCTTT. This encodes CSVVRNRGTEAFF.

The rearrangement links TRBV29-1 to TRBJ1-2; TRBD1 matches at 7 bases. This CDR3 has 16 residues. After removal of 1 base from V and 7 bases from J, the junction contained 15 bases not matched to a gene. From germline, CDR1 is SQVTM and CDR2 ANQGSEA. DNA for the CDR3: TGCAGCGTTGAAGCAAAGTTGACAGGGCGGGGTATTGGCTACACCTTC. Translating it yields CSVEAKLTGRGIGYTF.

J is TRBJ2-3 and V is TRBV5-1, with D hard to call. Germline V gives CDR1 SGHRS, CDR2 YFSETQ. V shed 0 bases and J shed 9 bases, with 11 bases lying between them. The CDR3 has 13 residues. In nucleotides, the CDR3 is TGCGCCAGCAGCTTGGGACTTCGAAGCACGCAGTATTTT. Translation: CASSLGLRSTQYF.

V and J are TRBV29-1 and TRBJ1-5; unclear D gene. Germline values: CDR1 SQVTM, CDR2 ANQGSEA. The ends were cut back, 6 bases at V and 10 bases at J, with 16 bases in the middle. There are 12 residues in the CDR3. The CDR3 region is CSVGGGYQPQHF. CDR3 DNA sequence: TGCAGCGTAGGAGGCGGGTACCAACCCCAGCATTTT.

The sample holds a few counts of this clone. The J gene is TRBJ2-6, the V gene TRBV15; a possible D gene is TRBD2 (5 bases). This CDR3 is 16 amino acids long. CDR1 LNHNV and CDR2 YYDKDF come from the germline V gene (reference sequence). The V end was cut by 4 bases, the J end by 0 bases, with 10 bases between. CDR3 sequence: CATSTRGSSGANVLTF. The CDR3 region has the DNA TGTGCCACCAGCACCCGAGGGAGCTCTGGGGCCAACGTCCTGACTTTC.

The chain joins TRBV7-3 to TRBJ2-1; 8 nucleotides line up with TRBD1. The CDR3 spans 15 residues. From germline, CDR1 is SGHTA and CDR2 FQGTGA. The junction had 4 bases not matched to a gene; V was cut back by 4 bases and J by 2 bases. The CDR3 DNA reads as TGTGCCAGCAGCTGGGACAGGAGCCCCTACAATGAGCAGTTCTTC. Its protein is CASSWDRSPYNEQFF.

The chain is built from TRBV29-1 and TRBJ2-3; D gene unclear. From germline, CDR1 is SQVTM and CDR2 ANQGSEA. The CDR3 loop spans 11 amino acids. CDR3 loop: CTFESADTQYF. The CDR3 nucleotides read TGCACCTTTGAAAGCGCAGATACGCAGTATTTT.

J is TRBJ2-1 and V is TRBV29-1, with TRBD2 matching over 10 bases. V lost 3 bases to trimming and J lost 4 bases; unmatched junction nucleotides: 3. The CDR3 runs 14 residues. Germline CDR1 SQVTM, CDR2 ANQGSEA. The CDR3 region is CSVDLLAGYNEQFF. Written as DNA, the CDR3 is TGCAGCGTTGACCTACTAGCGGGGTACAATGAGCAGTTCTTC.

This clone came up a few times. The genes are TRBV7-3 and TRBJ2-7; D remains unclear. This CDR3 region has 15 residues. The V and J ends lost 2 bases and 3 bases respectively, with 14 bases between them. CDR1 is SGHTA, CDR2 FQGTGA, per germline. CDR3 coding DNA: TGTGCCAGCAGCTTAGTCGGAGACTCCCGCTACGAGCAGTACTTC. Translated: CASSLVGDSRYEQYF.

The V and J genes are TRBV30 and TRBJ1-4; a weak D match, TRBD1 (6 bases). Looked up from germline, CDR1 is GTSNPN and CDR2 is SVGIG (reference sequence). Trimming removed 4 bases at V and 0 bases at J, with 18 bases between. The CDR3 runs 17 residues. The CDR3 region is CAWTHSRPGATNEKLFF. The CDR3 nucleotides read TGTGCCTGGACCCACTCTCGACCAGGGGCAACTAATGAAAAACTGTTTTTT.

V usage is TRBV28 and J usage is TRBJ2-4, with 7 bases matching TRBD1. V shed 5 bases, J shed 9 bases, and the junction held 13 bases outside the gene matches. Looked up from germline, CDR1 is MDHEN and CDR2 is SYDVKM. CDR3 size: 15 residues. CDR3 amino acids: CASSVPGGQVGIQYF. The CDR3 region has the DNA TGTGCCAGCAGTGTACCGGGTGGACAGGTCGGCATTCAGTACTTC. The full variable domain, its missing parts supplied by reference TRBV28 and TRBJ2-4, is DVKVTQSSRYLVKRTGEKVFLECVQDMDHENMFWYRQDPGLGLRLIYFSYDVKMKEKGDIPEGYSVSREKKERFSLILESASTNQTSMYLCASSVPGGQVGIQYFGAGTRLSVL.

This sequence joins TRBV19 and TRBJ1-1, with 8 nucleotides matching TRBD1. The CDR3 totals 15 residues. The trim removed 6 bases at V and 4 bases at J, leaving 10 bases unmatched. Germline lookup yields CDR1 LNHDA and CDR2 SQIVND (reference sequence). The CDR3 bases are TGTGCCAGTAGCCCCCAGACAGGGGAAGGCACTGAAGCTTTCTTT. Residues: CASSPQTGEGTEAFF. The full variable domain, its missing parts supplied by reference TRBV19 and TRBJ1-1, is DGGITQSPKYLFRKEGQNVTLSCEQNLNHDAMYWYRQDPGQGLRLIYYSQIVNDFQKGDIAEGYSVSREKKESFPLTVTSAQKNPTAFYLCASSPQTGEGTEAFFGQGTRLTVV.

The V and J genes are TRBV19 and TRBJ2-2; a weak D match, TRBD2 (5 bases). CDR3 size: 16 residues. The germline V gene encodes CDR1 LNHDA and CDR2 SQIVND (reference sequence). Trimming removed 6 bases at V and 4 bases at J, with 18 bases between. DNA of the CDR3: TGTGCCAGTAGCCCTCCCCTGGGGAGTTCCACCGGGGAGCTGTTTTTT. Protein sequence: CASSPPLGSSTGELFF.

The table lists this clone with a few counts. The chain joins TRBV27 to TRBJ1-6; tentatively, D is TRBD1 (6 bases). This CDR3 has 14 amino acids. Germline CDR1 and CDR2: MNHEY and SMNVEV (reference sequence). V was pared by 7 bases and J by 1 base, with 8 bases between. CDR3: CASKQGSYNSPLHF. As DNA, the CDR3 is TGTGCCAGCAAGCAGGGGTCCTATAATTCACCCCTCCACTTT.

This chain links TRBV5-4 with TRBJ2-3, with TRBD2 matching over 11 bases. The CDR3 contains 16 residues. V gave up 4 bases and J gave up 0 bases; unmatched junction bases: 4. From germline, CDR1 is SGHNT and CDR2 YYREEE (reference sequence). The CDR3 is CASSPSGRTSTDTQYF. The DNA for the CDR3 is TGTGCCAGCAGCCCTAGCGGGAGGACTAGCACAGATACGCAGTATTTT.

The chain recombines TRBV6-5 with TRBJ2-1; TRBD2 matches at 10 bases. J was trimmed by 2 bases and V by 6 bases; bases with no gene match: 4. Germline CDR1 MNHEY, CDR2 SVGAGI. The CDR3 has 15 amino acids. The CDR3 loop reads CASRPSGSPYNEQFF. In DNA, the CDR3 is TGTGCCAGCAGACCTAGCGGGAGCCCCTACAATGAGCAGTTCTTC.

This clone has just one count. This chain joins TRBV2 and TRBJ1-1, with a weak D call TRBD1 (6 bases). CDR1 is SNHLY, CDR2 FYNNEI, per germline. V lost 6 bases, J lost 6 bases, and 17 bases lay in between. This CDR3 contains 14 residues. This chain's CDR3 is CASRMAEGEAEAFF. The CDR3 nucleotides are TGTGCCAGCAGGATGGCCGAGGGGGAAGCTGAAGCTTTCTTT.

This clone was recorded a few times. The gene calls are TRBV9 and TRBJ2-3; tentative D call: TRBD1 (6 bases). This CDR3 spans 17 amino acids. The V gene lost 0 bases and the J gene lost 0 bases, with 14 bases spanning the gap. Germline assignment: CDR1 SGDLS and CDR2 YYNGEE. CDR3 sequence reads: CASSVGPGQYSTDTQYF. CDR3 DNA: TGTGCCAGCAGCGTAGGTCCCGGACAGTACAGCACAGATACGCAGTATTTT.

The gene calls are TRBV4-1 and TRBJ2-3; 11 positions agree with TRBD2. V lost 3 bases to trimming and J lost 3 bases; unmatched junction nucleotides: 2. Germline V gene sequence: CDR1 MGHRA, CDR2 YSYEKL. This CDR3 comprises 15 residues. The CDR3 loop reads CASSHPSGRTDTQYF. CDR3 coding DNA: TGCGCCAGCAGCCACCCTAGCGGGAGGACAGATACGCAGTATTTT.

This clone turned up a few times. This chain uses TRBV6-1 with TRBJ1-1, with TRBD1 matching over 10 bases. Trimming removed 3 bases from V and 1 base from J; junction bases left unmatched: 8. This CDR3 is 17 amino acids long. Germline CDR1 MNHNS, CDR2 SASEGT. CDR3 sequence reads: CASSDFGTGDSNTEAFF. The CDR3 DNA sequence: TGTGCCAGCAGTGACTTCGGGACAGGGGACTCGAACACTGAAGCTTTCTTT.

The rearrangement links TRBV11-2 to TRBJ2-7; weak D call: TRBD2 (6 bases). Trimming removed 1 base from V and 0 bases from J, with 13 bases in between. CDR3 length equals 16 residues. CDR1 SGHAT and CDR2 FQNNGV come from the germline V gene. CDR3 sequence (DNA): TGTGCCAGCAGCTTAGGGGCAGGGACTCCCTCCTACGAGCAGTACTTC. As protein: CASSLGAGTPSYEQYF.